This T cell receptor (beta chain) was sequenced for a study of CD8 T cells in ankylosing spondylitis. TCRdb processed the 5' RACE reads anew with MiXCR; each CDR3 protein has one entry. The repertoire holds about 140,000 distinct CDR3 sequences, roughly 31% seen once, with 4.5% to 6% in the top ten. Germline values: CDR1 SGHAT, CDR2 FQDESV (reference sequence). J was trimmed by 7 bases and V by 5 bases; bases with no gene match: 21. The CDR3 has 19 amino acids. Sequences were obtained from synovial fluid, either unsorted or a sorted T cell fraction (not recorded which). This receptor was taken from a male donor with ankylosing spondylitis. The J gene is TRBJ2-1, the V gene TRBV11-1; 9 bases agree with TRBD2. Here the CDR3 DNA reads TGTGCCAGCAGCCGCGGAAGACTAGCGGAGACTACTACCTTAAATGAGCAGTTCTTC. This translates into CASSRGRLAETTTLNEQFF. The entire variable domain, with the rest obtained from reference TRBV11-1 and TRBJ2-1, is as follows: EAEVAQSPRYKITEKSQAVAFWCDPISGHATLYWYRQILGQGPELLVQFQDESVVDDSQLPKDRFSAERLKGVDSTLKIQPAELGDSAMYLCASSRGRLAETTTLNEQFFGPGTRLTVL.